This T cell receptor beta chain was obtained from a study of control samples from healthy donors and cancer patients. Some clones are missing from TCRdb's copy, which holds only in-frame ones; the method was immunoSEQ multiplex PCR. Of 120,000 to 150,000 clones in the sample, around 94% were seen once. The CDR3 is 13 residues long. CDR1 is MGHDK, CDR2 SYGVNS, per germline. The V gene lost 4 bases and the J gene lost 4 bases, with 10 bases spanning the gap. The clonotype originates from a man in his forties or fifties in good health. What was sequenced was blood. The chain joins TRBV25-1 to TRBJ1-1; D is ambiguous. CDR3 protein: CASSGFGSTEAFF. The CDR3 nucleotides read TGTGCCAGCAGTGGGTTCGGGAGCACTGAAGCTTTCTTT.